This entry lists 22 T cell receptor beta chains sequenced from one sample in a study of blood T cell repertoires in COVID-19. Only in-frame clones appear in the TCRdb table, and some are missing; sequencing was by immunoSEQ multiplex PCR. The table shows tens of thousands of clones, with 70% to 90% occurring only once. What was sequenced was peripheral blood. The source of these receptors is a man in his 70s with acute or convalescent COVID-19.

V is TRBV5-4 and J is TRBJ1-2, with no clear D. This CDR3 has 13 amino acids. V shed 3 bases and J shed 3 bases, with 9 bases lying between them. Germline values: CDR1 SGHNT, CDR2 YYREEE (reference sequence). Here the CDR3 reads CASSYGRDYGYTF. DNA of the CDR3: TGTGCCAGCAGCTACGGGAGAGACTATGGCTACACCTTC.

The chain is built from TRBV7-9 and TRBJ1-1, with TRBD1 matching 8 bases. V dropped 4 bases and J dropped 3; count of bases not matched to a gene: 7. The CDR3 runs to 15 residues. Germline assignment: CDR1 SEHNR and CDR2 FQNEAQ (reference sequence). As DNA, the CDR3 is TGTGCCAGCAGCTCCACACAGGGGGTTTACACTGAAGCTTTCTTT. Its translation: CASSSTQGVYTEAFF.

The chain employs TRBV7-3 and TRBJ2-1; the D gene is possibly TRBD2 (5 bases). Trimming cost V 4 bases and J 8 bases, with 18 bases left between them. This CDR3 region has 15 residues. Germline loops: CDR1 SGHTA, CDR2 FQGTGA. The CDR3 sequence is CASSSVWAGKDEQFF. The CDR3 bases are TGTGCCAGCAGCTCTGTTTGGGCCGGGAAGGATGAGCAGTTCTTC.

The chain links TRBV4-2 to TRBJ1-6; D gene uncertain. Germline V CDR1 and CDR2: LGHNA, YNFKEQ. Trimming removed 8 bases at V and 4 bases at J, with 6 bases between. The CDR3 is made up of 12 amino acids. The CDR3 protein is CASRGYNSPLHF. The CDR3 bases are TGTGCCAGCCGCGGTTATAATTCACCCCTCCACTTT.

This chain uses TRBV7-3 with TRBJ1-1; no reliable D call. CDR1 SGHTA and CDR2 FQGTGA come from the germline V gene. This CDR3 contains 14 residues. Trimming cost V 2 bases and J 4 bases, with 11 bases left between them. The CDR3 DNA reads TGTGCCAGCAGCTTATCGGGAGGTAGCACTGAAGCTTTCTTT. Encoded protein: CASSLSGGSTEAFF.

DNA for the CDR3: TGTGCTAGTGGCTCCAGGGCAGGGGTGAACACTGAAGCTTTCTTT. Translated, it gives CASGSRAGVNTEAFF. The chain combines TRBV12-5 with TRBJ1-1, with D perhaps TRBD1 (6 bases). Germline V lookup: CDR1 LGHNT, CDR2 FRNRAP. V lost 6 bases, J lost 0 bases, and 14 bases lay in between. The CDR3 sequence is 15 residues long.

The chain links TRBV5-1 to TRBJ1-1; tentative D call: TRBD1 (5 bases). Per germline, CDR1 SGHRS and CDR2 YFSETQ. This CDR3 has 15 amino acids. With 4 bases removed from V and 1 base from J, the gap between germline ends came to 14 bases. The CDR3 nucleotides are TGCGCCAGCAGCCAACTATCCACAGGGAACACTGAAGCTTTCTTT. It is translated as CASSQLSTGNTEAFF.

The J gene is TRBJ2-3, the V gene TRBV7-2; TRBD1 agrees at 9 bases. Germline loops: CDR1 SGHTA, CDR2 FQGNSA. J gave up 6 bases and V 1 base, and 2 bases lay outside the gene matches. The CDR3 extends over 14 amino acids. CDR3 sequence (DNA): TGTGCCAGCAGCTTAGAAGGGACAGGGGATACGCAGTATTTT. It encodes CASSLEGTGDTQYF.

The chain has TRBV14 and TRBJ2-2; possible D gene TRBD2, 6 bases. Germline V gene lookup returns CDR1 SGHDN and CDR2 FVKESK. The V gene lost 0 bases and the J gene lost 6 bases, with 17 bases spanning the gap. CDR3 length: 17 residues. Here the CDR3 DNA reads TGTGCCAGCAGCCAAGAGTGGGGGTTTGGAGGGCCCGGGGAGCTGTTTTTT. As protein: CASSQEWGFGGPGELFF.

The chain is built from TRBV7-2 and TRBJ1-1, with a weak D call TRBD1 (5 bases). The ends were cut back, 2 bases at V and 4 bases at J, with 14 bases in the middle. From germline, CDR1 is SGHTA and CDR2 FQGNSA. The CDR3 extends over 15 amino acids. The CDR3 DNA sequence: TGTGCCAGCAGCTTAACAGGAGCGCAGGGCACTGAAGCTTTCTTT. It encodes CASSLTGAQGTEAFF.

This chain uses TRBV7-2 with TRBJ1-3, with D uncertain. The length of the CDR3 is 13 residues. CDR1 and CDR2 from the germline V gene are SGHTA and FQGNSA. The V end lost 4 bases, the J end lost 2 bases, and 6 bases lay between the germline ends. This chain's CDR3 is CASSYSAGNTIYF. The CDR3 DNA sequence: TGTGCCAGCAGCTACTCTGCTGGAAACACCATATATTTT.

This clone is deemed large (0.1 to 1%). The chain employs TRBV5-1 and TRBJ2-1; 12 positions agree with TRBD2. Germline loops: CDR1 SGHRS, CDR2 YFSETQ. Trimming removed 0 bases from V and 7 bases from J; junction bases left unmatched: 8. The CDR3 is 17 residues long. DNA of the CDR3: TGCGCCAGCAGCTTGGAGGCTAGCGGGAGGGCTGATAATGAGCAGTTCTTC. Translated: CASSLEASGRADNEQFF. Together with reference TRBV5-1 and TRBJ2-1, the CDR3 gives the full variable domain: KAGVTQTPRYLIKTRGQQVTLSCSPISGHRSVSWYQQTPGQGLQFLFEYFSETQRNKGNFPGRFSGRQFSNSRSEMNVSTLELGDSALYLCASSLEASGRADNEQFFGPGTRLTVL.

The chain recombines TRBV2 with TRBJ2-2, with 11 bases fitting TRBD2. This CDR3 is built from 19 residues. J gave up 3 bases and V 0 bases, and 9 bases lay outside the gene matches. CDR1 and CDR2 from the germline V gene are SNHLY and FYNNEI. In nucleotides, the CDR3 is TGTGCCAGCAGTGAAGCGTCGGCTAGCGGGAGGCTCTACACCGGGGAGCTGTTTTTT. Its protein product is CASSEASASGRLYTGELFF.

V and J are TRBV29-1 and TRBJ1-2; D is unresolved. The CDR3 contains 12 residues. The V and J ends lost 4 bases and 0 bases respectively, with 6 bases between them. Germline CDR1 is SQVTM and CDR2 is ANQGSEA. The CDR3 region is CSVATTNYGYTF. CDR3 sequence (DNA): TGCAGCGTTGCTACCACTAACTATGGCTACACCTTC.

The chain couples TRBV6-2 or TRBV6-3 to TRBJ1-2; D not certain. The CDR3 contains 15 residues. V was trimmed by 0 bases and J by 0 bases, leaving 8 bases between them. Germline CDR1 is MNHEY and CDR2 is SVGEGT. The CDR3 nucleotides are TGTGCCAGCAGTTACTCCGGGGTCTCTAACTATGGCTACACCTTC. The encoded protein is CASSYSGVSNYGYTF.

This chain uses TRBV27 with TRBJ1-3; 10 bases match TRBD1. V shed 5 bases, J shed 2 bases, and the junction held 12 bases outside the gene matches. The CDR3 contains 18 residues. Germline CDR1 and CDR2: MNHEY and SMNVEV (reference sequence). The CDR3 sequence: CASSRWGSGTGAGNTIYF. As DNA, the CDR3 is TGTGCCAGCAGTCGATGGGGATCCGGGACAGGGGCTGGAAACACCATATATTTT.

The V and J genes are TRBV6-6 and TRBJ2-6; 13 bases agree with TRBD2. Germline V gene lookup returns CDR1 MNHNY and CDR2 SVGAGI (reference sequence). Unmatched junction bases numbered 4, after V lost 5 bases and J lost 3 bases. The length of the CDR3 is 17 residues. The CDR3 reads CASSRTSGRGGANVLTF. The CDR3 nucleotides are TGTGCCAGCAGTCGGACTAGCGGGAGAGGTGGGGCCAACGTCCTGACTTTC.

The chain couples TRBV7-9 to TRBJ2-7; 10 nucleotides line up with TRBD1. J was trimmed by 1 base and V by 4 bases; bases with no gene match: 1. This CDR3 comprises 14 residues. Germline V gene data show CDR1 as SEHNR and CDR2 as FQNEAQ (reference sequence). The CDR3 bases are TGTGCCAGCAGCTGGACAGGGGGTTCCTACGAGCAGTACTTC. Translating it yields CASSWTGGSYEQYF. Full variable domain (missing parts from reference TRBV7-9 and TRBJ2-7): DTGVSQNPRHKITKRGQNVTFRCDPISEHNRLYWYRQTLGQGPEFLTYFQNEAQLEKSRLLSDRFSAERPKGSFSTLEIQRTEQGDSAMYLCASSWTGGSYEQYFGPGTRLTVT.

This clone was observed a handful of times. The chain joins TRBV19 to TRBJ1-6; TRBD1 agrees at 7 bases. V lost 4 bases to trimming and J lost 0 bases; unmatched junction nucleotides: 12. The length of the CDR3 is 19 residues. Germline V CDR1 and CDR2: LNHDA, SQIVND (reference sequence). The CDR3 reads CASSTRTGGTFSYNSPLHF. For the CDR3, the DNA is TGTGCCAGTAGTACCCGGACAGGAGGGACCTTCTCCTATAATTCACCCCTCCACTTT.

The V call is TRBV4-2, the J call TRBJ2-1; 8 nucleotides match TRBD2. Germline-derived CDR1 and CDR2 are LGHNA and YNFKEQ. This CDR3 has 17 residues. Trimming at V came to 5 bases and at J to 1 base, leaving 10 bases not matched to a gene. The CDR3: CASSDGLAGPSYNEQFF. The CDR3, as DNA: TGTGCCAGCAGCGACGGCCTAGCGGGTCCGTCCTACAATGAGCAGTTCTTC.

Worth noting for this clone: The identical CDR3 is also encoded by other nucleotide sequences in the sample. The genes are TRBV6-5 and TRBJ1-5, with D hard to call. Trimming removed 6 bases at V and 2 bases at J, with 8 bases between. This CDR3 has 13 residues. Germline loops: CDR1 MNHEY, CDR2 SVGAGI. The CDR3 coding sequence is TGTGCCAGCAGCCCCCGGGGCAATCAGCCCCAGCATTTT. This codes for CASSPRGNQPQHF.

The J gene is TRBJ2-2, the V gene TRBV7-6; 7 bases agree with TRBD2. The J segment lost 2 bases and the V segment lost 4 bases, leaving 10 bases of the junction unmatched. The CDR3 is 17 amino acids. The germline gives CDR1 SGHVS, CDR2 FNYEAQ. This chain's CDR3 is CASSSAPLAANTGELFF. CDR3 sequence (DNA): TGTGCCAGCAGCTCAGCCCCCCTAGCGGCTAACACCGGGGAGCTGTTTTTT. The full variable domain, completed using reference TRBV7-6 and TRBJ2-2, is GAGVSQSPRYKVTKRGQDVALRCDPISGHVSLYWYRQALGQGPEFLTYFNYEAQQDKSGLPNDRFSAERPEGSISTLTIQRTEQRDSAMYRCASSSAPLAANTGELFFGEGSRLTVL.